This T cell receptor (beta chain) was identified during a study of shared clonotypes between healthy human individuals. This CDR3 contains 14 residues. CDR1 LNHDA and CDR2 SQIVND come from the germline V gene (reference sequence). V lost 4 bases to trimming and J lost 2 bases, with 9 bases between them. Study outcomes and limitations: Naive subsets generally had larger estimated richness than memory subsets.

Note on this clone: Its antigen is currently unknown.

Data came from immunoSEQ multiplex PCR; TCRdb stores just in-frame clones and leaves some out. The sample holds about 990,000 clones, approximately 78% seen once. The gene calls are TRBV19 and TRBJ2-1; tentatively, D is TRBD2 (6 bases). Sequencing input: memory CD4+ T cells from PBMCs. Subset reported: CD45RA-negative fraction. The source is a man aged 18 to 29 in good health. Some clones in this sample may be carry-over from other donors' samples. The CDR3 loop is CASSRRDPYNEQFF. The CDR3 coding sequence is TGTGCCAGTAGTAGGCGGGATCCCTACAATGAGCAGTTCTTC.